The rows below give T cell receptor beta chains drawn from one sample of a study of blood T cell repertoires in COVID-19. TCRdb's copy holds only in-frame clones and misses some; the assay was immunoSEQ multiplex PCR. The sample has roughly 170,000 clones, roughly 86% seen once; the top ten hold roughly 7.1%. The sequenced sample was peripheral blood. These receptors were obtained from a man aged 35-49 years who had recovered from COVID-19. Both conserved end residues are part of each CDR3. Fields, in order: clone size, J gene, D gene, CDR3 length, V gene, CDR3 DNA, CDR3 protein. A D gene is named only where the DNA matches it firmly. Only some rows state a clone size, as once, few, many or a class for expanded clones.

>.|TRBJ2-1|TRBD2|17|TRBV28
TGTGCCAGCCCTCCTAGCGGGGGTTCCAGCTCCTACAATGAGCAGTTCTTC
CASPPSGGSSSYNEQFF
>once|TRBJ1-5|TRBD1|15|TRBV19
TGTGCCAGTAGCCTACCGGGACAGGGATACCAGCCCCAGCATTTT
CASSLPGQGYQPQHF
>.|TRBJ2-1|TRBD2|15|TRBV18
TGTGCCAGCTCACCTACTAGCGGGTCATTGGATGAGCAGTTCTTC
CASSPTSGSLDEQFF
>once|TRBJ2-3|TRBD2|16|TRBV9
TGTGCCAGCAGCGCTAAGACTAGCGGGTTTACAGATACGCAGTATTTT
CASSAKTSGFTDTQYF
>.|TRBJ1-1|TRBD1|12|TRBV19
TGTGCCGGGGGACAGAGGATGGCTGAAGCTTTCTTT
CAGGQRMAEAFF
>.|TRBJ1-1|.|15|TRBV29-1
TGCAGCGTTACTTCCCTGGAGGGGCCGAACACTGAAGCTTTCTTT
CSVTSLEGPNTEAFF
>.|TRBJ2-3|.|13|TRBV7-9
TGTGCCAGCAGGGGGGCTAGCACAGATACGCAGTATTTT
CASRGASTDTQYF
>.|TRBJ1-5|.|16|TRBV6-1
TGTGCCAGCAGTGAGACCCCCCCAGGGGGCAATCAGCCCCAGCATTTT
CASSETPPGGNQPQHF
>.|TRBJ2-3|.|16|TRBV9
TGTGCCAGCAGCCTCCGACAGGCGATGCTCACAGATACGCAGTATTTT
CASSLRQAMLTDTQYF
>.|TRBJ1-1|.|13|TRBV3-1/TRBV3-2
TGTGCCAGCAGCCAAGCCAGGGCCACTGAAGCTTTCTTT
CASSQARATEAFF
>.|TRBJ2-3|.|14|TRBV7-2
TGTGCCAGCAGCCGCTATGCGGGCACAGATACGCAGTATTTT
CASSRYAGTDTQYF
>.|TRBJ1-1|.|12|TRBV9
TGTGCCAGCAGCGTAGTGGGAGGGGCAGCTTTCTTT
CASSVVGGAAFF
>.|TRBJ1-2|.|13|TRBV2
TGTGCCAGCAGGCACACAGGGAACGATGGCTACACCTTC
CASRHTGNDGYTF
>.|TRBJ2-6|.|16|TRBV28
TGTGCCAGCAGGAAGGGAGTGGGCCCTGGGGCCAACGTCCTGACTTTC
CASRKGVGPGANVLTF
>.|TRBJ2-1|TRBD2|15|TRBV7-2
TGTGCCAGCAGCTTAGAGGGGAGCGGGAGCGATGAGCAGTTCTTC
CASSLEGSGSDEQFF
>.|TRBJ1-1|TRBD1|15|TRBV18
TGTGCCAGCTCACCCCCCGGGACAGTAAACACTGAAGCTTTCTTT
CASSPPGTVNTEAFF
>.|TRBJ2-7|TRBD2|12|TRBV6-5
TGTGCCAGCAGCCAAACGGGAGGACTAGAGTACTTC
CASSQTGGLEYF
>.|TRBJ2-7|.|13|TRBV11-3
TGTGCCAGCAGCTTAGAGGCAGACTACGAGCAGTACTTC
CASSLEADYEQYF
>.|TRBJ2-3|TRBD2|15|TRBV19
TGTGCCAGTAGTACCGAGGGAGGGCCGGCAGATACGCAGTATTTT
CASSTEGGPADTQYF
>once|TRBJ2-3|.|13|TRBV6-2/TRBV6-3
TGTGCCAGCAGTTACTCCACGGTTGATACGCAGTATTTT
CASSYSTVDTQYF
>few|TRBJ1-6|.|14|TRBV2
TGTGCCAGCAGGGTAGGGGTCGCATATTCACCCCTCCACTTT
CASRVGVAYSPLHF
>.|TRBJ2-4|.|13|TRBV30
TGTGCCTGGAGTCAACAGCTGCGGGACATTCAGTACTTC
CAWSQQLRDIQYF
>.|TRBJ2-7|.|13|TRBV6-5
TGTGCCAGCAGTTCCGGGACAGCGGGCGAGCAGTACTTC
CASSSGTAGEQYF
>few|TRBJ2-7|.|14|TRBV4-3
TGCGCCAGCAGCCGCCGCAGGGGTACCTACGAGCAGTACTTC
CASSRRRGTYEQYF
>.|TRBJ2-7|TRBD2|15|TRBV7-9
TGTGCCAGCAGCTCCCCGGGGCTAGCGGGACAGGAGCAGTACTTC
CASSSPGLAGQEQYF
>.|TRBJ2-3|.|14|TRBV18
TGTGCCAGCTCACCACCCCAGAGCACAGATACGCAGTATTTT
CASSPPQSTDTQYF
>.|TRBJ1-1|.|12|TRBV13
TGTGCCAGCAGCTTAAGGCAGGGCAAACCTTTCTTT
CASSLRQGKPFF
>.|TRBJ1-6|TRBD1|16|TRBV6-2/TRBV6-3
TGTGCCAGCAGATACACTACAGGGGGCCAAAATTCACCCCTCCACTTT
CASRYTTGGQNSPLHF
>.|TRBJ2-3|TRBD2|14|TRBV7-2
TGTGCCAGCAGCTCCGGACTAGTAACAGATACGCAGTATTTT
CASSSGLVTDTQYF
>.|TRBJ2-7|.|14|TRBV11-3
TGTGCCAGCAGCTTAGATCGGGATGGAGGCGAGCAGTACTTC
CASSLDRDGGEQYF